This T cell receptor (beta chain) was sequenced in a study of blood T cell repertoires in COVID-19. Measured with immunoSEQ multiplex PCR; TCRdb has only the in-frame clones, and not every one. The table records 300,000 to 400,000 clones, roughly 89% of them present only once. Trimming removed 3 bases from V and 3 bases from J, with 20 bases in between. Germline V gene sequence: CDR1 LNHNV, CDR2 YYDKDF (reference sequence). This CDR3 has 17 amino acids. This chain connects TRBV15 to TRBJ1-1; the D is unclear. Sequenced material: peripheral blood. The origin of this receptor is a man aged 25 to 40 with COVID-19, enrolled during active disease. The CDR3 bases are TGTGCCACCAGCAGGGGAAGGGAGCGGGGTTTGGACACTGAAGCTTTCTTT. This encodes CATSRGRERGLDTEAFF.